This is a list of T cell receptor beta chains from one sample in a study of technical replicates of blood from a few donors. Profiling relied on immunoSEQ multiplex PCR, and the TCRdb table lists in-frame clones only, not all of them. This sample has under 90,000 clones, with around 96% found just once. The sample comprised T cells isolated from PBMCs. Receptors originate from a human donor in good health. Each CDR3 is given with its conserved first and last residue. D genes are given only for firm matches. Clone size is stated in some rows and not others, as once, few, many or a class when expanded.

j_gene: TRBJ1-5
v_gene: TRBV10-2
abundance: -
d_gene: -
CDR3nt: TGCGCCAGCAGTGAGTTTCTAGGAGCGCAATCGGCCCAGCATTTT
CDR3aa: CASSEFLGAQSAQHF

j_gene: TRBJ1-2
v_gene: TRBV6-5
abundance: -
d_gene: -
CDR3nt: TGTGCCAGCAGCCCCCGGGGGGGGCAATATGGCTACACCTTC
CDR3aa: CASSPRGGQYGYTF

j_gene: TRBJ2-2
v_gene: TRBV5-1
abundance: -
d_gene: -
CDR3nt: TGCGCCAGCAGCTTGGAGGGGGTGACCGGGGAGCTGTTTTTT
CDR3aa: CASSLEGVTGELFF

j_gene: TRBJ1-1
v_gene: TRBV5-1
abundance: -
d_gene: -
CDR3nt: TGCGCCAGCAGAGGGGAAAACACTGAAGCTTTCTTT
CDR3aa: CASRGENTEAFF

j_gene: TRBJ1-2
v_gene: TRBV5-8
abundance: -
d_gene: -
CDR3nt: TGTGCCAGCAGAGGAGACAGCTATGGCTACACCTTC
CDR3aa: CASRGDSYGYTF

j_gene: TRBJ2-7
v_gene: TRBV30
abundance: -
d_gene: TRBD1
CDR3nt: TGTGCCTGCGCGGACAGGGCCTACGAGCAGTACTTC
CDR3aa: CACADRAYEQYF

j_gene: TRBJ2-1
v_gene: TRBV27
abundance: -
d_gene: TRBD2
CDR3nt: TGTGCCAGCAGTTTGAGCGGGAGCTCCTACAATGAGCAGTTCTTC
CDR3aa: CASSLSGSSYNEQFF

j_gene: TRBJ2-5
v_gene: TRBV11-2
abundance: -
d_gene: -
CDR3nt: TGTGCCAGCAGCTTAGATGGGAGAGAGACCCAGTACTTC
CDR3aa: CASSLDGRETQYF

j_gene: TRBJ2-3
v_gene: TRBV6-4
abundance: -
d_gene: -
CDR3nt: TGTGCCAGCAGTCGGAGCTTTGCCGGCACAGATACGCAGTATTTT
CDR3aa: CASSRSFAGTDTQYF

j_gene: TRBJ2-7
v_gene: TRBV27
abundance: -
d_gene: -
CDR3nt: TGTGCCAGCAGTTTACGCAGCGGGTACGAGCAGTACTTC
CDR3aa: CASSLRSGYEQYF

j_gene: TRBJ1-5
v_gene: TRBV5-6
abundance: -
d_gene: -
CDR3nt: TGTGCCAGCAGCGGCAGGAATCAGCCCCAGCATTTT
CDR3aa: CASSGRNQPQHF

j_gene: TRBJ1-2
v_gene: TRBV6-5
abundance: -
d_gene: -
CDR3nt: TGTGCCAGCAGTTCAACAGGGTACGGCTACACCTTC
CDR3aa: CASSSTGYGYTF

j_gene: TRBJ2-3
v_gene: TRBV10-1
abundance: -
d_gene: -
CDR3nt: TGCGCCAGCAGTGAGTTACCGTGGGCCCCGGATACGCAGTATTTT
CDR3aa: CASSELPWAPDTQYF

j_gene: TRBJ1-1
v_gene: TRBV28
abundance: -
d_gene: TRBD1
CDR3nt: TGTGCCAGCCTTCAGGACAGGGGAAACACTGAAGCTTTCTTT
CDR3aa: CASLQDRGNTEAFF

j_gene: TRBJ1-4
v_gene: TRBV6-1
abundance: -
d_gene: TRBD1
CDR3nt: TGTGCCAGCAGCCCGGGACAGGGCCCCGAAAAACTGTTTTTT
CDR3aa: CASSPGQGPEKLFF

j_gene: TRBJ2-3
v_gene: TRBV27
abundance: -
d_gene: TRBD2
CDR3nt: TGTGCCAGCACCGGGAGGTTTACAGATACGCAGTATTTT
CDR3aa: CASTGRFTDTQYF

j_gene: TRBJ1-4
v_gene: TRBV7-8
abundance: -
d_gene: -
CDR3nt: TGTGCCAGCAGCTTAGAAGGCGGATTCGGTGAAAAACTGTTTTTT
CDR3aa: CASSLEGGFGEKLFF

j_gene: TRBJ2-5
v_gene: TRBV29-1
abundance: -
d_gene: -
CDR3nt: TGCAGTCCCTTGTACCAAGAGACCCAGTACTTC
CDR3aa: CSPLYQETQYF

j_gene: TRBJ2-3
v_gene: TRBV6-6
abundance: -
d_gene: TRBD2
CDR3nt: TGTGCCAGCAGTTTCACTAGCGGGAGCACAGATACGCAGTATTTT
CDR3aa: CASSFTSGSTDTQYF

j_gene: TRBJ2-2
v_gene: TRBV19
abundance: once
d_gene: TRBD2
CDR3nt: TGTGCCAGTAGTATTTCGCGGGGGAGCACCGGGGAGCTGTTTTTT
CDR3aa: CASSISRGSTGELFF

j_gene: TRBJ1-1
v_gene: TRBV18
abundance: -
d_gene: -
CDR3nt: TGTGCCAGCTCACCAACAACAGGGTTGGACACTGAAGCTTTCTTT
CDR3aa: CASSPTTGLDTEAFF

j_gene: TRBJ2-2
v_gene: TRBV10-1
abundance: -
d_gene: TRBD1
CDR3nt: TGCGCCAGCAGTGCTAAGAAACAGGGGGCGAACACCGGGGAGCTGTTTTTT
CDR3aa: CASSAKKQGANTGELFF

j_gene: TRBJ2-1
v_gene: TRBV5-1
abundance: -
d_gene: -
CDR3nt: TGCGCCAGCAAAGCAGGGACTTACAATGAGCAGTTCTTC
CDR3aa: CASKAGTYNEQFF

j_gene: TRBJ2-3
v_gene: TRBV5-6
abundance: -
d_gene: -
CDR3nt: TGTGCCAGCAGCTTCGGAGGGGCTCAGTATTTT
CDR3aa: CASSFGGAQYF

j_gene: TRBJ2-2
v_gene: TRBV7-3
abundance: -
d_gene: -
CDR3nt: TGTGCCAGCAGCTTAATTTACAACATGAACACCGGGGAGCTGTTTTTT
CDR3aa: CASSLIYNMNTGELFF

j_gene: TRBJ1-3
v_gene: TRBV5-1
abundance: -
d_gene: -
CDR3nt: TGCGCCAGCAGCCCAGGGGAGACGTCCTGGTCTGGAAACACCATATATTTT
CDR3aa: CASSPGETSWSGNTIYF

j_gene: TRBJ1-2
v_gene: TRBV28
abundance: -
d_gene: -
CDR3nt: TGTGCCAGCAGAGGAGGGAATGGCTACACCTTC
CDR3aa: CASRGGNGYTF

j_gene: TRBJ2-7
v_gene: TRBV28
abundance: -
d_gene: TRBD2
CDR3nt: TGTGCCAGCAGTTTGGGGGCGGGACTAGCGGGAGGTGAGCAGTACTTC
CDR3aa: CASSLGAGLAGGEQYF

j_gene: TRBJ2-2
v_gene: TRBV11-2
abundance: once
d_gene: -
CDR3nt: TGTGCCAGCAGCTTAGATCAGATTTTAAGGGGGAGAGAAAACGGGGAGCTGTTTTTT
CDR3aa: CASSLDQILRGRENGELFF